This T cell receptor beta chain was retrieved from a study of cytomegalovirus exposure and HLA in healthy donors. This CDR3 has 14 residues. CDR1 is SGHNT, CDR2 YENEEA, per germline. V lost 6 bases and J lost 2; bases outside the gene matches: 6. This clone came up a few times. Assay: immunoSEQ multiplex PCR; the TCRdb copy retains only in-frame clones and omits some. The repertoire holds 180,000 or so clones, with about nine tenths as singletons. J is TRBJ1-1 and V is TRBV11-3; 7 bases are a match to TRBD1. The source of this sequence is a man aged 25-45 years in good health and CMV-seropositive. The specimen sequenced was PBMCs. The CDR3 sequence is CASSSRQGNTEAFF. CDR3 nucleotides: TGTGCCAGCAGTTCTAGACAGGGAAACACTGAAGCTTTCTTT.